In its sample, the clone carrying this T cell receptor beta chain was seen many times. This entry comes from a study of tumor-infiltrating lymphocytes in oesophageal squamous cell carcinoma. The CDR3 is 15 residues long. Trimming took off 6 bases at V and 0 bases at J, with 12 bases between the two ends. Germline V gives CDR1 SNHLY, CDR2 FYNNEI. A single record per CDR3 protein comes from TCRdb applying MiXCR to the PCR reads. Of 3,500 to 4,000 distinct CDR3 sequences in the sample, approximately 20% were seen once. J is TRBJ2-1 and V is TRBV2; the D gene could be TRBD1 or TRBD2 (5 bases each). Source material: normal esophageal tissue next to the tumor. This sequence originates from a male donor with esophageal squamous cell carcinoma. The CDR3 nucleotides read TGTGCCAGCAGCAGCCCAGGGACCTCCTACAATGAGCAGTTCTTC. As protein: CASSSPGTSYNEQFF.